This T cell receptor (beta chain) was sequenced during a study of CD8 T cells in Susac syndrome. The CD8+ and CD4+ T cells were isolated magnetically using a negative isolation approach, whereas the TEMRA cells were enriched by FACS. V lost 3 bases, J lost 1 base, and 18 bases stayed unmatched. CDR1 LNHDA and CDR2 SQIVND come from the germline V gene (reference sequence). This CDR3 region has 21 residues. A single count supports this clonotype. Random hexamers served to reverse transcribe roughly 0.45 to 1 ug RNA. A single record per CDR3 protein comes from TCRdb applying MiXCR to the immunoSEQ multiplex PCR reads. The sample lists approximately 77,000 distinct CDR3 sequences; about 93% were seen once.

This sequence originates from a human donor with Susac syndrome. Sequenced: CD4+ T cells from PBMCs. V gene TRBV19 combines with J gene TRBJ2-1, with TRBD2 matching over 10 bases. As DNA, the CDR3 is TGTGCCAGTAGTATGGCGCTCGGAAAGCGGGAGGGCCCTGTTTCCTACAATGAGCAGTTCTTC. Its translation is CASSMALGKREGPVSYNEQFF.